This T cell receptor (beta chain) was captured in a study of control samples from healthy donors and cancer patients. Produced via immunoSEQ multiplex PCR; TCRdb's table is partial and in-frame only. The sample contains 130,000 to 150,000 clones, approximately 93% of which appear only once. The sequence came from a man between 18 and 35 years old in good health. The sequenced material came from blood.

CDR3 bases: TGTGCCAGCAGCGCAACAGGAGACTCCTACAATGAGCAGTTCTTC. Amino acid sequence: CASSATGDSYNEQFF. The J gene is TRBJ2-1, the V gene TRBV9, with a possible D match to TRBD1 (5 bases). Trimming took off 3 bases at V and 0 bases at J, with 10 bases between the two ends. The CDR3 loop spans 15 amino acids. Germline-derived CDR1 and CDR2 are SGDLS and YYNGEE.